The T cell receptor beta chain under discussion was sequenced for a study of CD8 T cells in ankylosing spondylitis. Study observations and caveats: Fewer than 10 highly homologous variants made up a TCR beta motif that seemed to typify ankylosing spondylitis blood.

The authors made TCR beta libraries by quantitative 5'-RACE with molecular barcodes. TCRdb reanalysed the 5' RACE reads using MiXCR and keeps one entry per CDR3 protein. The repertoire consists of around 320,000 distinct CDR3 sequences, with less than 25% occurring once and the leading ten covering under 4%. This clonotype has more than one count but fewer than ten. Its antigen is not identified. Sequencing was performed on blood, either unsorted or a sorted T cell fraction (not recorded which). The TCR comes from a female donor with ankylosing spondylitis or in good health (not recorded which).

Here the CDR3 reads CASSQGGLAGGSEQYF. The CDR3, as DNA: TGCGCCAGCAGCCAAGGCGGGCTAGCGGGAGGTTCCGAGCAGTACTTC. The rearrangement joins TRBV4-3 to TRBJ2-7; TRBD2 matches 11 bases. The V gene end was trimmed by 1 base and the J gene end by 6 bases; junction bases not matched to a gene: 8. Germline V gene lookup returns CDR1 LGHNA and CDR2 YSLEER. CDR3 size: 16 residues.